The clone carrying this T cell receptor beta chain was recorded only once. The antigen is unknown. The CDR3 extends over 15 amino acids. Germline V gives CDR1 SGHTA, CDR2 FQGNSA. With 5 bases clipped from V and 5 bases from J, the junction kept 11 bases outside the gene matches. This record belongs to a study of a mutant IDH1 vaccine in newly diagnosed glioma. Study information: Investigators started vaccination 4-6 weeks after radiotherapy alone, or with temozolomide cycles. Radiotherapy, temozolomide, or both had been given previously, and both were given to most. The study, taken as a whole, reports: Most patients, 85% to 95%, showed vaccine-induced immune responses.

The sample's time point: week 11, during vaccination. Topical imiquimod was applied with each vaccine dose, which held 300 ug of mutant IDH1 20-mer peptide. New WHO grade 3 or 4 astrocytomas that were IDH1-mutant and ATRX-lost occurred in the donors. Only in-frame clones appear in the TCRdb table, and some are missing; sequencing was by immunoSEQ multiplex PCR. The table includes approximately 40,000 clones, 65% to 85% detected once. The genes are TRBV7-2 and TRBJ2-7; 8 bases agree with TRBD1. The sequencing used PBMCs, collected from a glioma patient whose treatment included an IDH1 peptide vaccine. The clonotype was recovered from a man aged 35 to 55 with glioma. The CDR3 DNA is TGTGCCAGCAGCCCAATGACAGGGGTGCGGCACGAGCAGTACTTC. Protein: CASSPMTGVRHEQYF.